Following are 26 T cell receptor beta chains from one sample sequenced in a study of Graves' ophthalmopathy and Graves' hyperthyroidism. Transcripts of RNA were the source for amplifying TCR beta CDR3 regions. RT-PCR in the first round used HTBI primers; a second-round multiplex PCR followed. MiXCR, applied by TCRdb to the multiplex PCR reads, yields one record per CDR3 protein. The sample includes 740,000 or so distinct CDR3 sequences, 35% to 50% of them seen just once. The source material was peripheral blood. The receptors stem from an adult man with Graves' ophthalmopathy.

This clonotype was counted many times. This may come from a read error, since a much larger clone is one base off. The V gene is TRBV12-3 or TRBV12-4, the J gene TRBJ1-1; no firm D call. Trimming removed 6 bases at V and 2 bases at J, with 4 bases between. The CDR3 consists of 11 residues. The CDR3 DNA follows: TGTGCCAGCAGCTTCAACACTGAAGCTTTCTTT. Its protein is CASSFNTEAFF.

Comments on this clonotype: The germline gene is not matched at one end of the junction; a read error may be the cause. V is TRBV29-1 and J is TRBJ2-6, with TRBD2 matching 7 bases. Germline V gene sequence: CDR1 SQVTM, CDR2 ANQGSEA. CDR3 size: 12 residues. CDR3 sequence (DNA): TGCAGCGTTGAAGGGTGGGGGGGGGAGCTGTACTTC. It yields the protein CSVEGWGGELYF.

This clonotype was detected many times. The gene calls are TRBV12-3 or TRBV12-4 and TRBJ1-1, with TRBD1 matching over 9 bases. V gave up 7 bases and J gave up 0 bases; unmatched junction bases: 3. The CDR3 runs 14 residues. The CDR3: CASTGQGMNTEAFF. CDR3 DNA sequence: TGTGCCAGCACGGGACAGGGAATGAACACTGAAGCTTTCTTT.

V gene TRBV2 combines with J gene TRBJ2-5; 9 bases are a match to TRBD1. The CDR3 is 14 amino acids. The J segment lost 1 base and the V segment lost 8 bases, leaving 5 bases of the junction unmatched. CDR1 is SNHLY and CDR2 is FYNNEI in the germline V gene. The CDR3 sequence: CASVETGGQETQYF. CDR3 coding DNA: TGTGCCAGCGTGGAGACAGGGGGCCAAGAGACCCAGTACTTC.

This clonotype was counted only a few times. V is TRBV7-2 and J is TRBJ2-7, with TRBD2 matching 12 bases. V lost 6 bases, J lost 7 bases, and 7 bases stayed unmatched. The germline V gene has CDR1 SGHTA and CDR2 FQGNSA. This CDR3 spans 14 amino acids. CDR3 loop: CASSSRLAGGEQYF. As DNA, the CDR3 is TGTGCCAGCAGTAGCCGCCTAGCGGGAGGGGAGCAGTACTTC. Full variable domain (rest looked up from reference TRBV7-2 and TRBJ2-7): GAGVSQSPSNKVTEKGKDVELRCDPISGHTALYWYRQSLGQGLEFLIYFQGNSAPDKSGLPSDRFSAERTGGSVSTLTIQRTQQEDSAVYLCASSSRLAGGEQYFGPGTRLTVT.

Note on this clonotype: This likely comes from a read error, as the CDR3 has no conserved phenylalanine or tryptophan at its end. The DNA is omitted, as the CDR3 cannot be located on it reliably, and the CDR3 follows TCRdb's listing. The rearrangement links TRBV2 to TRBJ2-7. The CDR3 spans 8 residues, counting both ends. Germline CDR1 is SNHLY and CDR2 is FYNNEI. The CDR3: CASSRENT.

Remarks on this clonotype: A much larger clone sits a single nucleotide away, making a read error possible. The rearrangement joins TRBV7-9 to TRBJ2-7; a possible D gene is TRBD2 (7 bases). Trimming removed 5 bases at V and 0 bases at J, with 11 bases between. Germline V gene data show CDR1 as SEHNR and CDR2 as FQNEAQ (reference sequence). The CDR3 covers 14 residues. The CDR3 sequence: CASSERDTSYEQYF. The CDR3, as DNA: TGTGCCAGCAGCGAGCGGGACACCTCCTACGAGCAGTACTTC.

V is TRBV11-2 and J is TRBJ1-1; TRBD1 might be the D (5 bases). This CDR3 spans 15 amino acids. Germline values: CDR1 SGHAT, CDR2 FQNNGV. The V end was cut by 6 bases, the J end by 1 base, with 15 bases between. The CDR3 sequence is CASRSLDSQNTEAFF. As DNA, the CDR3 is TGTGCCAGCAGATCCCTAGACAGCCAGAACACTGAAGCTTTCTTT.

The V call is TRBV15, the J call TRBJ1-4, with a weak D call TRBD1 (6 bases). Germline-derived CDR1 and CDR2 are LNHNV and YYDKDF (reference sequence). Trimming stripped 4 bases from V and 8 bases from J, with 14 bases between. The CDR3 totals 14 residues. The CDR3 spells CATSKNRASEKLFF. CDR3 DNA: TGTGCCACCAGCAAAAACAGGGCTTCGGAAAAACTGTTTTTT.

The chain carries TRBV6-5 and TRBJ2-2; 12 bases are a match to TRBD2. Looked up from germline, CDR1 is MNHEY and CDR2 is SVGAGI. With 8 bases clipped from V and 7 bases from J, the junction kept 8 bases outside the gene matches. The CDR3 loop spans 15 amino acids. This chain's CDR3 is CASPSGRAGDGELFF. The CDR3 nucleotides read TGTGCCAGCCCTAGCGGGAGGGCCGGAGACGGGGAGCTGTTTTTT.

The chain uses TRBV10-3 and TRBJ2-7; the match to TRBD1 covers 11 bases. The closer fit of TRBJ2-1 to the DNA end suggests the J call may be wrong. There are 16 residues in the CDR3. Germline loops: CDR1 ENHRY, CDR2 SYGVKD. The CDR3 spells CAISETGQGAYNEQFF. The CDR3 DNA reads TGTGCCATCAGTGAGACCGGACAGGGGGCGTACAATGAGCAGTTCTTC.

This clonotype was counted between two and nine times. The chain is built from TRBV24-1 and TRBJ2-2; no definite D call. Germline V gene data show CDR1 as KGHDR and CDR2 as SFDVKD. Trimming removed 3 bases at V and 7 bases at J, with 17 bases between. This CDR3 region has 16 residues. The CDR3 loop is CATSDTTGWMGGELFF. For the CDR3, the DNA is TGTGCCACCAGTGATACGACTGGGTGGATGGGCGGGGAGCTGTTTTTT.

With regard to this clonotype: A much larger clone lies a single base off, so this may be a read error. The chain joins TRBV7-2 to TRBJ2-7; no clear D gene. This CDR3 spans 12 amino acids. Trimming removed 5 bases from V and 3 bases from J, with 8 bases in between. Germline V gene data show CDR1 as SGHTA and CDR2 as FQGNSA. The CDR3 region is CASSVNFYEQYF. The CDR3 DNA follows: TGTGCCAGCAGCGTGAACTTCTACGAGCAGTACTTC.

This clonotype has just a few counts. This rearrangement joins TRBV20-1 to TRBJ1-6, with D tentatively TRBD1 (5 bases). The germline gives CDR1 DFQATT, CDR2 SNEGSKA (reference sequence). The CDR3 covers 16 residues. V shed 6 bases and J shed 7 bases, with 22 bases lying between them. CDR3 protein: CSAARGAGLGNSPLHF. The CDR3 DNA is TGCAGTGCCGCTCGTGGGGCGGGGCTGGGGAATTCACCCCTCCACTTT.

This clonotype showed up just once. A read error may explain this, as a much larger clone is one base away. The chain couples TRBV2 to TRBJ2-5, with D perhaps matching TRBD1 (5 bases). The germline gives CDR1 SNHLY, CDR2 FYNNEI. The CDR3 runs to 12 residues. CDR3 protein: CVSRRQRETQYF. The CDR3 bases are TGTGTCAGCAGACGACAGCGAGAGACCCAGTACTTC.

This clonotype was observed a handful of times. The rearrangement joins TRBV20-1 to TRBJ1-4; D may be TRBD1 (5 bases). Germline CDR1 is DFQATT and CDR2 is SNEGSKA (reference sequence). This CDR3 comprises 16 residues. Trimming removed 3 bases at V and 5 bases at J, with 19 bases between. The CDR3 here is CSASGLVGGINEKLFF. CDR3 coding DNA: TGCAGTGCTAGTGGGTTGGTCGGGGGGATAAATGAAAAACTGTTTTTT.

This clonotype was picked up many times. V and J are TRBV10-3 and TRBJ2-7; 7 bases are a match to TRBD2. J was trimmed by 3 bases and V by 1 base; bases with no gene match: 6. The V gene's germline CDR1 is ENHRY and CDR2 SYGVKD. CDR3 length: 15 amino acids. The CDR3 protein is CAISEYSGTIYEQYF. The CDR3 nucleotides read TGTGCCATCAGTGAGTATTCAGGGACTATCTACGAGCAGTACTTC.

In this sample, this clonotype turned up a few times. The chain links TRBV15 to TRBJ2-3, with TRBD2 matching 15 bases. V trimming: 8 bases; J trimming: 0 bases; junction bases outside the gene matches: 3. This CDR3 has 16 residues. The germline V gene encodes CDR1 LNHNV and CDR2 YYDKDF (reference sequence). CDR3 loop: CATSGTSGRSTDTQYF. In DNA, the CDR3 is TGTGCCACCTCCGGGACTAGCGGGAGGAGCACAGATACGCAGTATTTT.

This clonotype showed up just a few times. The CDR3 spells CASSLYSDSNQPQHF. The CDR3 DNA reads TGTGCCAGCAGTTTATATTCGGACAGCAATCAGCCCCAGCATTTT. The genes are TRBV12-3 or TRBV12-4 and TRBJ1-5; D is uncertain. This CDR3 spans 15 amino acids. Trimming left V 2 bases short and J 1 base short, with 9 bases between.

This clonotype was detected only a few times. The chain recombines TRBV9 with TRBJ2-7; D gene unclear. The germline CDR1 and CDR2 sequences are SGDLS and YYNGEE. This CDR3 has 15 amino acids. V lost 4 bases and J 2 bases, leaving 16 bases between the germline ends. The CDR3 DNA follows: TGTGCCAGCAGCCCCCAAACGGACCTTACCTACGAGCAGTACTTC. Its protein is CASSPQTDLTYEQYF.

Comments on this clonotype: Possible read error: a much larger clone is one base away. Given the absence of the conserved phenylalanine or tryptophan at the CDR3 end, a read error is likely. This chain connects TRBV29-1 to TRBJ1-1; D gene uncertain. Germline V gene data show CDR1 as SQVTM and CDR2 as ANQGSEA. The ends were cut back, 7 bases at V and 2 bases at J, with 14 bases in the middle. This CDR3 spans 13 amino acids. The CDR3 reads CSAKDTGNTEAFS. The CDR3 nucleotides are TGCAGCGCCAAAGACACCGGCAACACTGAAGCTTTCTCT.

This clonotype appeared many times. This chain uses TRBV10-3 with TRBJ1-1; D is perhaps TRBD1 (6 bases). The ends were cut back, 6 bases at V and 1 base at J, with 18 bases in the middle. Germline loops: CDR1 ENHRY, CDR2 SYGVKD. The CDR3 totals 16 residues. In DNA, the CDR3 is TGTGCCATCAGAGGGGGGACTAAGATAGGGAACACTGAAGCTTTCTTT. Residues: CAIRGGTKIGNTEAFF.

Many counts were recorded for this clonotype. This rearrangement joins TRBV5-5 to TRBJ1-2; D gene ambiguous. Trimming stripped 0 bases from V and 1 base from J, with 7 bases between. Germline values: CDR1 SGHKS, CDR2 YYEKEE (reference sequence). The length of the CDR3 is 14 residues. Here the CDR3 DNA reads TGTGCCAGCAGCTTGGCACACCTTAACTATGGCTACACCTTC. This encodes CASSLAHLNYGYTF.

A note on this clonotype: Its ends do not fully match the called genes, so a read error is possible. The chain is built from TRBV20-1 and TRBJ2-7; 11 bases are a match to TRBD2. This CDR3 spans 15 amino acids. Germline lookup yields CDR1 DFQATT and CDR2 SNEGSKA (reference sequence). The CDR3 sequence: CSARKLAGATYEQCF. Here the CDR3 DNA reads TGCAGTGCTAGGAAACTAGCGGGAGCAACCTACGAGCAGTGCTTC.

On this clonotype: This CDR3 is missing its conserved last phenylalanine or tryptophan, likely due to a read error. The chain couples TRBV7-9 to TRBJ2-5; D call uncertain. Trimming pared 4 bases from V and 1 base from J, leaving 13 bases between. CDR1 and CDR2 from the germline V gene are SEHNR and FQNEAQ (reference sequence). The CDR3 is 15 amino acids. The DNA for the CDR3 is TGTGCCAGCAGCTCCCCAGGTGCGGTCCAAGAGACCCAGTACTGC. Protein sequence: CASSSPGAVQETQYC.

The rearrangement links TRBV20-1 to TRBJ1-1; weak D call: TRBD1 (5 bases). CDR3 size: 14 residues. Trimming removed 3 bases at V and 0 bases at J, with 11 bases between. Germline V CDR1 and CDR2: DFQATT, SNEGSKA (reference sequence). The chain's CDR3 is CSASPTGLNTEAFF. The CDR3 DNA reads TGCAGTGCTAGTCCTACGGGACTGAACACTGAAGCTTTCTTT.